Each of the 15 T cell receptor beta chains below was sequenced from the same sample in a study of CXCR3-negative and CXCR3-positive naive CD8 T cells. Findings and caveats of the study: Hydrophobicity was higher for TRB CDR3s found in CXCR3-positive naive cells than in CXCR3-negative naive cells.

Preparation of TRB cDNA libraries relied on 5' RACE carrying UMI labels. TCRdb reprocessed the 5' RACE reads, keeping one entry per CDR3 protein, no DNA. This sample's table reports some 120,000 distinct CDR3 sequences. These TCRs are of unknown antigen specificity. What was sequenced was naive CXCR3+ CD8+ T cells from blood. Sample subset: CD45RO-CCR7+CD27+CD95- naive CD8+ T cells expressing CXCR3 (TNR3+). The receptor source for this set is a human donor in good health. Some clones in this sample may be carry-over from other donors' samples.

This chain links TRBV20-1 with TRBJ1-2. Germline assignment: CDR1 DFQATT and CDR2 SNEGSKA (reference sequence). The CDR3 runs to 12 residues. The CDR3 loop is CSARGSNYGYTF.

CDR3 in amino acids: CASSPSGGANNEQFF. This chain joins TRBV3-1 and TRBJ2-1; the D gene TCRdb calls, TRBD2, cannot be checked with no DNA. Germline CDR1 is LGHDT and CDR2 is YNNKEL (reference sequence). CDR3 length equals 15 residues.

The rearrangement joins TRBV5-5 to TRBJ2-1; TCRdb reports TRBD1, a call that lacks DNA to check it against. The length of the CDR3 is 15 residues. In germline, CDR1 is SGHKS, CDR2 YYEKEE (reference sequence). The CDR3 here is CASNSGQGGYNEQFF.

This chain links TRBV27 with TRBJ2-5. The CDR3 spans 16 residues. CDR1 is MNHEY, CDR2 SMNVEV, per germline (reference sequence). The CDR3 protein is CASSQEISARKETQYF.

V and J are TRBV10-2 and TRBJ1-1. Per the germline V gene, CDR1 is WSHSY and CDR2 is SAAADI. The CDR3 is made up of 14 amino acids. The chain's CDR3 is CASSVEGSSPEAFF.

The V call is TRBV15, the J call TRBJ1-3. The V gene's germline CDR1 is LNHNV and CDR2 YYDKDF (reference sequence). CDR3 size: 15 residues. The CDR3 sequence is CATSKDYLSGNTIYF.

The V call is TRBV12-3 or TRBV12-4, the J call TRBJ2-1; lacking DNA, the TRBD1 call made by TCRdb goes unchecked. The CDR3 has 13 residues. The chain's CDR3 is CASSLPGYNEQFF.

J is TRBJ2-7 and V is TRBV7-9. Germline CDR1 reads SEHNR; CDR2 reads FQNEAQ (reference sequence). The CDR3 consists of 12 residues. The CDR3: CASSLGQDEQYF.

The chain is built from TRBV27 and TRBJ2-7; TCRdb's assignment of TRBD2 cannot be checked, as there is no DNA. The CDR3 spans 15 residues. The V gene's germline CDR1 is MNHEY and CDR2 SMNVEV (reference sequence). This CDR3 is CASSFGAAGGYEQYF.

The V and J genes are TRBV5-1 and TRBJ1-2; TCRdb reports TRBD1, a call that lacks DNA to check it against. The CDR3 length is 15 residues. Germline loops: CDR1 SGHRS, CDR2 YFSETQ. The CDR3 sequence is CASSPHSGTSYGYTF.

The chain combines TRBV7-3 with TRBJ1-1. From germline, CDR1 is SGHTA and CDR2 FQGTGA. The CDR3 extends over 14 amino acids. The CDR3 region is CASSLSGSYTEAFF.

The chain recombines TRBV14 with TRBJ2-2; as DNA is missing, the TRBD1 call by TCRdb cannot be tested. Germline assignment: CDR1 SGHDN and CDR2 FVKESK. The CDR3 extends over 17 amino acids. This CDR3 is CASSQDWGTAFTGELFF. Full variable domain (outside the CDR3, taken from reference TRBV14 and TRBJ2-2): EAGVTQFPSHSVIEKGQTVTLRCDPISGHDNLYWYRRVMGKEIKFLLHFVKESKQDESGMPNNRFLAERTGGTYSTLKVQPAELEDSGVYFCASSQDWGTAFTGELFFGEGSRLTVL.

CDR3 protein: CASSFQGADTQYF. The chain is built from TRBV7-3 and TRBJ2-3; with no DNA, the TCRdb D assignment of TRBD1 cannot be verified. Germline CDR1 reads SGHTA; CDR2 reads FQGTGA. This CDR3 is 13 amino acids long.

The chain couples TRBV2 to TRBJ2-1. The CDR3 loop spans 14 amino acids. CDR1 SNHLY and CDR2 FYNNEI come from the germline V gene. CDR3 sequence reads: CASSEGDSFNEQFF.

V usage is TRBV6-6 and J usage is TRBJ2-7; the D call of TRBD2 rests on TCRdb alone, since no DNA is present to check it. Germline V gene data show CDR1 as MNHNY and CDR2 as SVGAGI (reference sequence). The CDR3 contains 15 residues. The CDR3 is CASVALDRTSYEQYF.